This TCR beta chain was observed in a study of T cells in Graves' hyperthyroidism and ophthalmopathy. Findings of the study overall: Most clonotypes expanded in thyroid above 0.001 were likewise present in blood.

Of note for this clonotype: The antigen remains unidentified.

For Graves' hyperthyroidism to be stable, ophthalmopathy could not progress within 18 months. Based on clinical symptoms, serum thyroxine and TRAb, thyroid ultrasound and orbital computed tomography, diagnoses were reached. Regions amplified from RNA transcripts were the TCR beta CDR3 regions. Carried out on the TCR CDR3, a first-round RT-PCR used the HTBI primer set. Using its own MiXCR run on the multiplex PCR reads, TCRdb lists one record per CDR3 protein. The sample has 350,000 to 400,000 distinct CDR3 sequences, 19% seen once. Germline-derived CDR1 and CDR2 are KGHSH and LQKENI. The trim removed 0 bases at V and 3 bases at J, leaving 8 bases unmatched. This CDR3 is 16 amino acids long.

The TCR comes from a woman aged 18 to 35 with Graves' hyperthyroidism. The V call is TRBV18, the J call TRBJ2-7, with 7 bases that match TRBD1. Sequencing was performed on blood. DNA of the CDR3: TGTGCCAGCTCACCACCGGGAAGGGGGCAAAACTACGAGCAGTACTTC. It encodes CASSPPGRGQNYEQYF.